The clone carrying this TCR delta chain was recorded a few times. The protein TCRdb gives is from a much larger clone and does not agree with this DNA's translation at residue 5, likely a read error; the protein shown here comes from the DNA. This specimen belongs to a study of gamma-delta chains in newborns, infants, children. Across the study: Microbial exposure reportedly drives polyclonal innate γδ T cell expansion after birth.

TCRdb fed the reads into CATT to redo clone calling. Here the sample spans a few thousand delta-chain clones, more than 4% being singletons. Trimming removed 3 bases from V and 3 bases from J; junction bases left unmatched: 2. Germline CDR1 reads GEAIGNYY; CDR2 reads EKD. There are 14 residues in the CDR3. This TCR was recovered from a child who was a newborn, infant or young child, either healthy, febrile or measles-vaccinated (not recorded which). This chain connects TRDV2 to TRDJ2, with TRDD3 matching 8 bases. The sequenced material came from blood. The CDR3 protein is CACDRWGMTAQLFF. DNA of the CDR3: TGTGCCTGTGACCGCTGGGGGATGACAGCACAACTCTTCTTT.